The present entry profiles one T cell receptor beta chain with its context. Its cognate antigen is unknown. With 4 bases removed from V and 0 bases from J, the gap between germline ends came to 8 bases. Per the germline V gene, CDR1 is SGDLS and CDR2 is YYNGEE. This CDR3 is built from 15 residues. In the CD4+ fraction, cells were divided into CD45RA+ naive and CD45RA-negative memory subsets. The data were obtained in a study of shared clonotypes between healthy human individuals. Study-wide results and caveats: Memory subsets had estimated richness that was generally smaller than that of naive subsets.

Here immunoSEQ multiplex PCR was the method, and the copy in TCRdb shows in-frame clones only, minus some. The data show some 1 million clones, about 80% seen once. The sequenced material came from memory CD4+ T cells sorted from blood. The subset: CD45RA-negative fraction. The clonotype originates from a man between 18 and 35 years old in good health. The chain has TRBV9 and TRBJ2-6; unclear D gene. For the CDR3, the DNA is TGTGCCAGCAGCTTAATAGGCTCTGGGGCCAACGTCCTGACTTTC. It codes for CASSLIGSGANVLTF.